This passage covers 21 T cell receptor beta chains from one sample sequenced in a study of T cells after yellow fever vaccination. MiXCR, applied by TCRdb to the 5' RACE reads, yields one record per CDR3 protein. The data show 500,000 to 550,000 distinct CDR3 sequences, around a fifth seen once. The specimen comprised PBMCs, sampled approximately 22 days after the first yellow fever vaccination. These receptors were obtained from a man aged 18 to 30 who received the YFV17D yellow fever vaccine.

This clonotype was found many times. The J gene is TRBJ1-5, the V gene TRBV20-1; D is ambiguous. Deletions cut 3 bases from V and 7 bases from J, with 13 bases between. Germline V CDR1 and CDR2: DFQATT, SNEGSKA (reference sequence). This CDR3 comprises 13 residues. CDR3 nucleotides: TGCAGTGCTAGCCATAGCCCTAAGCAGCCCCAGCATTTT. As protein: CSASHSPKQPQHF.

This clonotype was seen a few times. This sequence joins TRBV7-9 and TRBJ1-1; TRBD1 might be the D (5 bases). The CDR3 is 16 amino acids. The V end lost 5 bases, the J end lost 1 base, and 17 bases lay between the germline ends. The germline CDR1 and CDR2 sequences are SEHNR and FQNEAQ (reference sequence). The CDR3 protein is CASSPPLGRGNTEAFF. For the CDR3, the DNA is TGTGCCAGCAGCCCGCCTTTGGGGCGCGGGAACACTGAAGCTTTCTTT.

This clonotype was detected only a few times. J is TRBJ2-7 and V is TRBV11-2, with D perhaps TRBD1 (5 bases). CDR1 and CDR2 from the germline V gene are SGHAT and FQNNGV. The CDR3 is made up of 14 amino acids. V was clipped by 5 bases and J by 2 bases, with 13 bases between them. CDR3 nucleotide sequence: TGTGCCAGCAGCCCCCGCCCAGGGACCTACGAGCAGTACTTC. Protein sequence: CASSPRPGTYEQYF. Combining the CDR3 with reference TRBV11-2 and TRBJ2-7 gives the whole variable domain EAGVAQSPRYKIIEKRQSVAFWCNPISGHATLYWYQQILGQGPKLLIQFQNNGVVDDSQLPKDRFSAERLKGVDSTLKIQPAKLEDSAVYLCASSPRPGTYEQYFGPGTRLTVT.

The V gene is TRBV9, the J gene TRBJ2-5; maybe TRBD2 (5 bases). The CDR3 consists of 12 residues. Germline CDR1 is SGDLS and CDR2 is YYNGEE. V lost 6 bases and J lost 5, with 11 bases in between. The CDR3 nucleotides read TGTGCCAGCACCCGTACGGGGGAGACCCAGTACTTC. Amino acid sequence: CASTRTGETQYF. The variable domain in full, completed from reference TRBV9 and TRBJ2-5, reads DSGVTQTPKHLITATGQRVTLRCSPRSGDLSVYWYQQSLDQGLQFLIQYYNGEERAKGNILERFSAQQFPDLHSELNLSSLELGDSALYFCASTRTGETQYFGPGTRLLVL.

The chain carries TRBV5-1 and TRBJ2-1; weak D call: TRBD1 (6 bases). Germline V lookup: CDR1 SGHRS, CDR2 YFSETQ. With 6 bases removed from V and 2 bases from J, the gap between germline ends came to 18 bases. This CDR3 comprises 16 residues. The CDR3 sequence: CASTSESWGPYNEQFF. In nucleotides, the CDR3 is TGCGCCAGCACCTCCGAGTCTTGGGGGCCCTACAATGAGCAGTTCTTC.

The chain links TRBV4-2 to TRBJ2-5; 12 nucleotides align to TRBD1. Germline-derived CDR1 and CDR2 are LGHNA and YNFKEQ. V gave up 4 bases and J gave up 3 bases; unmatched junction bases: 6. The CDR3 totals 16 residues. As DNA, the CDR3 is TGTGCCAGCAGCCCCGCCGGGACAGGGGGCAAAGAGACCCAGTACTTC. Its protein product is CASSPAGTGGKETQYF.

DNA of the CDR3: TGTGCCAGCAGTCCGGAGGGACAGTCTCAGAATGAGCAGTTCTTC. Amino acids: CASSPEGQSQNEQFF. V and J are TRBV6-1 and TRBJ2-1; D possibly corresponds to TRBD1 (7 bases). The V and J ends lost 5 bases and 7 bases respectively, with 18 bases between them. CDR1 and CDR2 (germline): MNHNS, SASEGT. The CDR3 sequence is 15 residues long.

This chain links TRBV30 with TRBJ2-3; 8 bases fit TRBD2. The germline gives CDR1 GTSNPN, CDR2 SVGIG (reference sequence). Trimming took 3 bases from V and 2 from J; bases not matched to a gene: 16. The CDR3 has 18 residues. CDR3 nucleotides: TGTGCCTGGAGGATAACGGTGATGGAGCGGGGGACCACAGATACGCAGTATTTT. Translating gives CAWRITVMERGTTDTQYF.

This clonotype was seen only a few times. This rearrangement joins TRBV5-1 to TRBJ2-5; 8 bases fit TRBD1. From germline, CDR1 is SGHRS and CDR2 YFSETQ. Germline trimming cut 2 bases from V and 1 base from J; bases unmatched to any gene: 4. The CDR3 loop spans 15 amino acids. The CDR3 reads CASSFGQGGQETQYF. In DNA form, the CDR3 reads TGCGCCAGCAGCTTCGGACAGGGAGGCCAAGAGACCCAGTACTTC.

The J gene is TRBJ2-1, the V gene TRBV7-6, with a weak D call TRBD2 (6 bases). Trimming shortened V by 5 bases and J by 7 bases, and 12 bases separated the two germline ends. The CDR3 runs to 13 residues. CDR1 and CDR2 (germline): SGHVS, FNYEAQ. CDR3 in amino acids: CASSTGTQNEQFF. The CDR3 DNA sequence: TGTGCCAGCAGCACCGGGACTCAGAATGAGCAGTTCTTC.

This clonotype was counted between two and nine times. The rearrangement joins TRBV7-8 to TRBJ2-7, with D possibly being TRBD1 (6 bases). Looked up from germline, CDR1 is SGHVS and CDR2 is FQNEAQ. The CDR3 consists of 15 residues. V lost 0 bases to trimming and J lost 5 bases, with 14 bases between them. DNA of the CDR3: TGTGCCAGCAGCTTAGCCGGGACACCGCCCAACGAGCAGTACTTC. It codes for CASSLAGTPPNEQYF.

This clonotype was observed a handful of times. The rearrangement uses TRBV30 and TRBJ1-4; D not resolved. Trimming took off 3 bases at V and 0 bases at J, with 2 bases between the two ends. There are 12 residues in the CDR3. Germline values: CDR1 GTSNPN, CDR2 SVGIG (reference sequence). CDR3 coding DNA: TGTGCCTGGAGAACAACTAATGAAAAACTGTTTTTT. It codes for CAWRTTNEKLFF.

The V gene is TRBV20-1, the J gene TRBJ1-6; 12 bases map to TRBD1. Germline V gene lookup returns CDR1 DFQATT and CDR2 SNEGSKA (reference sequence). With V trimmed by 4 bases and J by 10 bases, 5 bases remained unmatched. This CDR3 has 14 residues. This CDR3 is CSANSGTGGSPLHF. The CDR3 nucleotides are TGCAGTGCTAACTCCGGGACAGGGGGCTCACCCCTCCACTTT.

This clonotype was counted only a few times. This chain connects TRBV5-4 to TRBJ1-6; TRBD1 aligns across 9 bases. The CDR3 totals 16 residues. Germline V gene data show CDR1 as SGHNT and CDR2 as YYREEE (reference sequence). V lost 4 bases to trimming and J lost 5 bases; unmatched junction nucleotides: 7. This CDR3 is CASSHTGGADNSPLHF. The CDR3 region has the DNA TGTGCCAGCAGCCATACAGGGGGCGCAGATAATTCACCCCTCCACTTT.

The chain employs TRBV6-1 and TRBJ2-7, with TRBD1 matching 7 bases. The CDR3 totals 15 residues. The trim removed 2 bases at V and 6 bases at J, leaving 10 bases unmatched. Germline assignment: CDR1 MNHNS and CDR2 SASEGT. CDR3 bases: TGTGCCAGCAGTGAACCCGTGAAGGGGGCAATCGAGCAGTACGTC. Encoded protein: CASSEPVKGAIEQYV.

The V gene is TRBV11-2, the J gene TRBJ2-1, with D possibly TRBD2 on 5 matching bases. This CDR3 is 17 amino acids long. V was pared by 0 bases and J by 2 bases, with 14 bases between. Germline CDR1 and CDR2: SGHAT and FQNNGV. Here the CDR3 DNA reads TGTGCCAGCAGCTTAGAAGGTCGGGGTGTCGCCTACAATGAGCAGTTCTTC. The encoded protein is CASSLEGRGVAYNEQFF.

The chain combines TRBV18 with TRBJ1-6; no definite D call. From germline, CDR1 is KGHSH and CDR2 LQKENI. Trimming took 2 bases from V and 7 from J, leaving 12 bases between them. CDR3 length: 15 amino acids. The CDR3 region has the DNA TGTGCCAGCTCACCATCCAGGAGGATCAATTCACCCCTCCACTTT. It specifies CASSPSRRINSPLHF. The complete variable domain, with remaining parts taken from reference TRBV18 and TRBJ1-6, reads NAGVMQNPRHLVRRRGQEARLRCSPMKGHSHVYWYRQLPEEGLKFMVYLQKENIIDESGMPKERFSAEFPKEGPSILRIQQVVRGDSAAYFCASSPSRRINSPLHFGNGTRLTVT.

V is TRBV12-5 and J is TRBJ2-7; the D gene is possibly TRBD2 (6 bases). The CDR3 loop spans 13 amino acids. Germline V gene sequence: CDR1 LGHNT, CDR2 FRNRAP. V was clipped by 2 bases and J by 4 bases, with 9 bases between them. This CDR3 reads CASGLTGEYEQYF. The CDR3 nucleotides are TGTGCTAGTGGTTTGACGGGGGAGTACGAGCAGTACTTC.

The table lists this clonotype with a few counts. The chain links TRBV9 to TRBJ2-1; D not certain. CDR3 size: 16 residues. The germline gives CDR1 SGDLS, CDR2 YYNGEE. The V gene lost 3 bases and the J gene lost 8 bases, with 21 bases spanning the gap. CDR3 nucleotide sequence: TGTGCCAGCAGCGACCCCCGTGATACCGCTCGAGATGAGCAGTTCTTC. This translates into CASSDPRDTARDEQFF. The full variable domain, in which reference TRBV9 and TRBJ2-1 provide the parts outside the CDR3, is DSGVTQTPKHLITATGQRVTLRCSPRSGDLSVYWYQQSLDQGLQFLIQYYNGEERAKGNILERFSAQQFPDLHSELNLSSLELGDSALYFCASSDPRDTARDEQFFGPGTRLTVL.

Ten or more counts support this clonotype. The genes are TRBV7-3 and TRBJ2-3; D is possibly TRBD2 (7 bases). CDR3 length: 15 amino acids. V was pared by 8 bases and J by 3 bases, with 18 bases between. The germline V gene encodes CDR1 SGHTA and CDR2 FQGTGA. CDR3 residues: CASSDRGGGTDTQYF. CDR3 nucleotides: TGTGCCAGCTCAGACCGCGGGGGCGGAACAGATACGCAGTATTTT.

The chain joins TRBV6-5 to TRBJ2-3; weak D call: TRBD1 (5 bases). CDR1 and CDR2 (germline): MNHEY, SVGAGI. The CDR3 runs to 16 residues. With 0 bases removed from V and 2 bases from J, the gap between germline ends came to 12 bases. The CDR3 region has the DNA TGTGCCAGCAGTTACTCGAAAGTCAGGGTCACAGATACGCAGTATTTT. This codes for CASSYSKVRVTDTQYF.